Described below is a single T cell receptor beta chain sequence and its context. This clonotype occurred a few times. The clone's antigen remains unknown. Base qualities were left out, and no much larger clone turns up one base away. The CDR3 goes from the cysteine to the phenylalanine over 15 residues. Only CDR3 DNA is held: 45 bases, read in frame from base 1. CDR1 and CDR2 were assigned from the germline V gene as LGHNT and FRNRAP. Deletion took 3 bases off V and 5 bases off J, with a span of 14 bases between the germline ends. To synthesize cDNA, template-switch 5'RACE was performed with a primer carrying a 10-nucleotide random unique molecular identifier so that each TCR transcript was tagged. Each sequencing run produced over 200 million TCR-beta sequences covering 15-18 subjects. Total RNA was extracted with the RNeasy kit. TCR-beta VDJ regions were amplified with primers for the TCR constant region and the 5'RACE anchor, using the KAPA Real-time Library Amplification kit. A first PCR added sample indexes and Illumina adaptors, after which a second PCR increased the library yield. The roughly 650 bp TCR product was size-selected on a 2% E-gel SizeSelection system after Ampure bead purification. Library quality was checked on a Bioanalyzer, concentration was measured with Qubit, and libraries were quantified with the Kapa Library Quantification kit before pooling. An Illumina HiSeq 2500 sequenced the libraries paired-end 2 x 150 bp. To increase sequence diversity, roughly 24-30% phiX was spiked into each library pool. As for the original processing: Quality-filtered reads were processed with the UMI-based MiGEC pipeline, which removed over 75% of raw TCR sequences during error correction. IMGT germline references were used for alignment of VDJ genes, and clonotypes were defined by a unique CDR3 amino acid sequence together with V-J genes. Clonal expansion, Shannon diversity, and CDR3 relatedness (CalcPairwiseDistances, ClusterSamples) were evaluated with VDJtools, and phylogenetic trees were built with CLCbio workbench. Clones with at least 8 unique UMIs were defined as expanded, with this threshold being based on coefficient-of-variation modelling across technical triplicates. TCRdb reworked the public reads: Q25 trimming with fastp, MiXCR clone assembly, productive beta chains retained. Entries are consolidated by CDR3 protein sequence, retaining the most common genes and DNA. The V and J calls and clone size come from TCRdb's table, not from the authors' own analysis. The sample table holds 85,000 to 100,000 distinct CDR3 sequences, of which 3% to 4.5% were seen once. Under 6.5% of the sample lies in the top ten.

The data belong to a study of neurological immune-mediated disorders (dated by TCRdb to the late 2010s). Concerning the study at large: Of the roughly 35 multiple sclerosis patients, 31 had relapsing-remitting MS and 3 had secondary progressive MS. Longitudinal samples, technical triplicates and paired sorted CD4+ and CD8+ T-cell subsets, alongside PBMC samples, were included among the roughly 110 TCR-beta libraries. The cohort included approximately 68 subjects: some 15 with HAM/TSP, some 34 with multiple sclerosis, and around 20 healthy controls. Peripheral blood TCR-beta repertoires from HTLV-I-associated myelopathy (HAM/TSP) patients, multiple sclerosis patients and healthy controls were compared by UMI-based sequencing.

For unsorted PBMC libraries, 2 million PBMCs were used after storage in RNAlater at -80 degrees C until RNA extraction. The multiple sclerosis patients were enrolled in a US clinical protocol that used magnetic resonance imaging to evaluate disease progression. Peripheral blood underwent Ficoll-Hypaque density gradient centrifugation to isolate PBMCs, which were then cryopreserved in liquid nitrogen. Here is what the overall study found, with its caveats: No clinical or MRI features were associated with the MS cluster, and the authors said that larger cohorts are needed. TCR clonal expansion was highest in HAM/TSP patients and lowest in MS patients, with MS patients falling below even healthy controls. Expanded clones from different subjects shared no identical CDR3 amino acid sequences, which suggests that TCR-beta repertoires were private in all groups. In phylogenetic analysis, the repertoires of 18 of 34 MS patients grouped into a cluster of related CDR3 sequences, which suggests a possible signature at the repertoire level.

The sequencing sample was made of PBMCs. The chain is made from TRBV12-5 and TRBJ2-1, with the D call perhaps TRBD1 or TRBD2, as 5 bases match in each case. The origin of this receptor is a woman younger than 35 with multiple sclerosis. The DNA sequence follows: TGTGCTAGTGGTTTTGGCCCAGAGGGGCACAATGAGCAGTTCTTC. This yields the protein CASGFGPEGHNEQFF.